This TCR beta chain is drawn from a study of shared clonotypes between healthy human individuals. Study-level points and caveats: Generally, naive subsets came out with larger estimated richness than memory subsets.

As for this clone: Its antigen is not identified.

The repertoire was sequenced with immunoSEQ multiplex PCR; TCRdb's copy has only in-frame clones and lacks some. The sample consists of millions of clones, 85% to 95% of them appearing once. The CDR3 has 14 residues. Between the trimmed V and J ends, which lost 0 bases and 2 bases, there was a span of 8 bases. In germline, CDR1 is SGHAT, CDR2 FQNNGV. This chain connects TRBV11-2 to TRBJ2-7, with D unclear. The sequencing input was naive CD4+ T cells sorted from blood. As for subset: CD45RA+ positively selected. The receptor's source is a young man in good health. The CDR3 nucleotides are TGTGCCAGCAGCTTAGAACCCGCCCCCTACGAGCAGTACTTC. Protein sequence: CASSLEPAPYEQYF. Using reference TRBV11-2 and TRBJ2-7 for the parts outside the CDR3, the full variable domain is EAGVAQSPRYKIIEKRQSVAFWCNPISGHATLYWYQQILGQGPKLLIQFQNNGVVDDSQLPKDRFSAERLKGVDSTLKIQPAKLEDSAVYLCASSLEPAPYEQYFGPGTRLTVT.